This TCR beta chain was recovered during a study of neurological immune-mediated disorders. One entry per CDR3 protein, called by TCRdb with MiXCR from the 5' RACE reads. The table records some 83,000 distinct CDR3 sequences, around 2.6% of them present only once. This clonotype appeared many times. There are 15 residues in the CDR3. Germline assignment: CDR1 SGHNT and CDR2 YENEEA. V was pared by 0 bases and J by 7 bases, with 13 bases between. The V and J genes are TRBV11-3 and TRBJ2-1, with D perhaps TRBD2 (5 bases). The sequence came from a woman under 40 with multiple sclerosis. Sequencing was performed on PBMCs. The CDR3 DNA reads TGTGCCAGCAGCTTAGAACCAGCGGTTTTAAATGAGCAGTTCTTC. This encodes CASSLEPAVLNEQFF.